One T cell receptor (beta chain) is described in this entry. A few counts support this clonotype. No antigen is known for it. The record has no base qualities; no much larger clone is one base away. Based on the germline V gene (reference sequence), the CDR1 and CDR2 sequences are LGHDT and YNNKEL. V is pruned by 4 bases and J by 7 bases, leaving 6 bases of the junction without a gene match. Including the terminal cysteine and phenylalanine, the CDR3 comprises 13 residues. Left in the record is the CDR3 DNA by itself, 39 bases read in frame from the first base. The time point label for this specimen denotes: patch test 3, about 24 weeks after DPC sensitization. This specimen's treatment or condition label, interpreted: therapeutic diphenylcyclopropenone sensitization with weekly scalp DPC. At each patch-test visit, blood was drawn before the patch test was applied. Patients were eligible if aged 18 to 70, diagnosed with alopecia and judged suitable for DPC therapy, and pregnant patients were excluded. Total RNA was isolated from unfractionated whole blood collected in Tempus Blood RNA tubes.

This record belongs to a study of human T cells and chemical hapten exposure (dated by TCRdb to about 2021). For the study in its entirety: For sensitization, 2% DPC in acetone was applied to a 2 cm by 2 cm area of upper inner arm skin. Throughout the roughly 24-week study period, patients were also given weekly therapeutic DPC doses on the scalp. Patch tests used Finn chambers with 0.01% DPC on the upper back, scored after 6 days by International Contact Dermatitis Research Group standards. The patient cohort, mostly female, included alopecia areata with under or over 50% scalp involvement, alopecia totalis and alopecia universalis. The libraries were sequenced as a pool, and the TCR yield per sample differed mostly because of small variations in library volumes within the pool. This study followed changes in the peripheral blood TCR repertoire in vivo during primary and secondary sensitization of alopecia patients to the hapten diphenylcyclopropenone (DPC). Blood samples were taken from patients before sensitization (week 0) and then at 2, 6 and about 24 weeks after DPC sensitization. Nearly 30 alopecia patients gave blood for TCR sequencing at one to four time points (pre-sensitization, 2, 6 and 24 weeks). Study-level results and caveats: Because all patients had alopecia, a presumed autoimmune disease, the immune response of the patients might differ from that of healthy individuals. Repeated subsampling changed both the strength of the expansion versus patch-test correlation and the threshold at which the correlation became significant. Patch test score was positively correlated with the number of PT1 expanded TCRs, with significance at thresholds 8, 16 and 32 but not at 4. Significantly more large CDR3 similarity clusters were formed by expanded TCRs than by pre-sensitization or healthy control sets, consistent with antigen-driven responses. No change with DPC sensitization was found in the number of TCRs above 1 in 1000 frequency, and no evidence of global repertoire structure alterations was found.

The library was made by RACE. TCRdb records NextSeq 500 as the sequencer. During library preparation, unique molecular identifiers were attached to individual cDNA molecules so that TCRs could be counted quantitatively and reproducibly. For every blood RNA sample, sequencing covered both the TCR alpha and TCR beta chains. On the authors' methods: Samples had a median of approximately 96,000 TCRs, with a range from 23,224 to 690,600. The Decombinator software suite was used to annotate the V, J and CDR3 of the TCR reads. For the PS versus PT1 abundance plots, all samples were subsampled to the same number of TCRs (28,000). TCRs were defined as expanded if absent before sensitization and observed at least eight times at the 2-week time point. TCRdb itself trimmed the public reads at Q25 with fastp, ran MiXCR and retained productive beta chains. Rows are unified per CDR3 protein, each entry keeping the most common DNA and genes. Here the V and J calls rest on TCRdb's processing, not on the authors' analysis. The sample includes some 90,000 distinct CDR3 sequences, with approximately 11% observed a single time. The ten biggest clones cover 1% to 1.2% of the sample.

The sequence came from a woman between 25 and 40 years old with alopecia areata. Some clones in this sample may be carry-over from other donors' samples. Source: whole blood, taken in connection with sensitization to the hapten diphenylcyclopropenone (DPC). The chain couples TRBV3-1 to TRBJ1-1, with 7 middle bases fitting TRBD1. At the DNA level, the sequence is TGTGCCAGCAGCCTATTAGGGACAGTTGAAGCTTTCTTT. Its translation is CASSLLGTVEAFF.